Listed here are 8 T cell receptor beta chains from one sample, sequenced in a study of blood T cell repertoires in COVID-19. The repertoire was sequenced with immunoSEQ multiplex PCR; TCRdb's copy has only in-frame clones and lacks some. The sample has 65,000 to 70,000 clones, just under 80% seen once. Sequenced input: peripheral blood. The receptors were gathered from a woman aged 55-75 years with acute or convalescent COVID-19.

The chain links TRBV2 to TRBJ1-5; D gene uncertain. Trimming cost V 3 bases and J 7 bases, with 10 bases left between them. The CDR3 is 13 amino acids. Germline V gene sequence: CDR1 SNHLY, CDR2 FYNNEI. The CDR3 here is CASSDEVEQPQHF. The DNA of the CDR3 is TGTGCCAGCAGTGACGAGGTTGAGCAGCCCCAGCATTTT.

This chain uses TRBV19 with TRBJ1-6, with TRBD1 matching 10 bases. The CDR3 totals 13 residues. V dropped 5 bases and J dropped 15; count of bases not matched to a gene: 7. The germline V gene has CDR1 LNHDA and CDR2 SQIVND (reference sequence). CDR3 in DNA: TGTGCCAGTAGTCCGGGGGGACAGGGGAGCCTCCACTTT. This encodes CASSPGGQGSLHF.

The chain's CDR3 is CASSVGTGGEQYF. For the CDR3, the DNA is TGTGCCAGCAGCGTAGGGACAGGAGGCGAGCAGTACTTC. The rearrangement links TRBV9 to TRBJ2-7; 7 bases agree with TRBD1. The CDR3 consists of 13 residues. The V gene's germline CDR1 is SGDLS and CDR2 YYNGEE. Losses at the gene ends were 0 bases for V and 6 bases for J; bases not matched to a gene: 3. Together with reference TRBV9 and TRBJ2-7, the CDR3 gives the full variable domain: DSGVTQTPKHLITATGQRVTLRCSPRSGDLSVYWYQQSLDQGLQFLIQYYNGEERAKGNILERFSAQQFPDLHSELNLSSLELGDSALYFCASSVGTGGEQYFGPGTRLTVT.

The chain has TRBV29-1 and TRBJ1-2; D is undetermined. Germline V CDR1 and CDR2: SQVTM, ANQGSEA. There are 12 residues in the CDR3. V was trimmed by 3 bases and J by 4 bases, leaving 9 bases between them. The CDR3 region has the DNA TGCAGCGTTGACGAGACTGTCTATGGCTACACCTTC. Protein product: CSVDETVYGYTF.

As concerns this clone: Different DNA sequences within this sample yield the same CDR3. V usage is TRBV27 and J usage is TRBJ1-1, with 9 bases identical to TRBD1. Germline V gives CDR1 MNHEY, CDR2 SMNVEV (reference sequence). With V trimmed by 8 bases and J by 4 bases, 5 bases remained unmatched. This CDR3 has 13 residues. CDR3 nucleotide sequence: TGTGCCAGCTCTACAGGGGGCTTCACTGAAGCTTTCTTT. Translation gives CASSTGGFTEAFF.

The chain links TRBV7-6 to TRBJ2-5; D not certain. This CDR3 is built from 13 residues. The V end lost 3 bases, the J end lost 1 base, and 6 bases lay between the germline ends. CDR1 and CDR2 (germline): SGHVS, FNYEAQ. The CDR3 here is CASSLASQETQYF. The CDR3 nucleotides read TGTGCCAGCAGCTTGGCCAGCCAAGAGACCCAGTACTTC.

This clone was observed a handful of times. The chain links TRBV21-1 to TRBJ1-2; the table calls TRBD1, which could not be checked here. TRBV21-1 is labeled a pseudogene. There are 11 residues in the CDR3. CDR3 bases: TGTGCCAGCAGCATCGGTTCAGGGCGGACCTTC. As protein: CASSIGSGRTF.

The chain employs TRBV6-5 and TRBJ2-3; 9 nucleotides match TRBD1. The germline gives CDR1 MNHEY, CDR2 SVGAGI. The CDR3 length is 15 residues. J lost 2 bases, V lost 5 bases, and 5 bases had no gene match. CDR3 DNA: TGTGCCAGCAGTCAAAGGACAGGGGCCACAGATACGCAGTATTTT. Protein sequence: CASSQRTGATDTQYF.